The 27 T cell receptor beta chains given below trace back to one sample, sequenced in a study of liver allograft versus peripheral blood T cells. Study-wide context: Hepatic allograft T cell receptor repertoires were evaluated relative to those present in recipients' peripheral blood.

One entry per CDR3 protein results from TCRdb running MiXCR on the reads. The sample yields about 10,000 distinct CDR3 sequences, 19% seen once. These receptors were collected from a human patient who had a liver transplant. Some T cells could come from the graft donor.

This clonotype is judged medium-sized. The chain links TRBV24-1 to TRBJ2-7; tentative D call: TRBD1 (6 bases). V shed 3 bases and J shed 3 bases, with 14 bases lying between them. Germline CDR1 KGHDR, CDR2 SFDVKD. The CDR3 is made up of 15 amino acids. The CDR3 spells CATSDPRDIGYEQYF. The CDR3 region has the DNA TGTGCCACCAGTGATCCCCGGGACATAGGCTACGAGCAGTACTTC.

The rearrangement uses TRBV9 and TRBJ2-1; 10 bases line up with TRBD2. After removal of 3 bases from V and 6 bases from J, the junction contained 6 bases not matched to a gene. CDR1 and CDR2 (germline): SGDLS, YYNGEE. This CDR3 has 15 amino acids. CDR3 coding DNA: TGTGCCAGCAGCGGCCAAGCGGGGGGGTTCAATGAGCAGTTCTTC. Its protein is CASSGQAGGFNEQFF. Together with reference TRBV9 and TRBJ2-1, the CDR3 gives the full variable domain: DSGVTQTPKHLITATGQRVTLRCSPRSGDLSVYWYQQSLDQGLQFLIQYYNGEERAKGNILERFSAQQFPDLHSELNLSSLELGDSALYFCASSGQAGGFNEQFFGPGTRLTVL.

This clonotype was observed many times. The CDR3 DNA follows: TGTGCCAGCGGTCGTGAGGGCTGGACTGAAGCTTTCTTT. Translating it yields CASGREGWTEAFF. J is TRBJ1-1 and V is TRBV6-1; no clear D gene. V lost 8 bases and J 5 bases, leaving 15 bases between the germline ends. The CDR3 covers 13 residues. CDR1 and CDR2 from the germline V gene are MNHNS and SASEGT.

The chain employs TRBV5-1 and TRBJ2-7; D uncertain. Germline V gene data show CDR1 as SGHRS and CDR2 as YFSETQ. V was clipped by 2 bases and J by 5 bases, with 14 bases between them. The CDR3 is 14 residues long. The chain's CDR3 is CASSFRASPDEQYF. For the CDR3, the DNA is TGCGCCAGCAGCTTCCGGGCCAGCCCTGACGAGCAGTACTTC.

The gene calls are TRBV14 and TRBJ1-1; TRBD1 aligns across 8 bases. Germline values: CDR1 SGHDN, CDR2 FVKESK. The CDR3 spans 19 residues. The V gene end was trimmed by 4 bases and the J gene end by 0 bases; junction bases not matched to a gene: 16. In DNA form, the CDR3 reads TGTGCCAGCAGCCGCCCAAAGAAAGGATACAGGGGGGTGAACACTGAAGCTTTCTTT. This sequence encodes CASSRPKKGYRGVNTEAFF. Supplemented by reference TRBV14 and TRBJ1-1, the full variable domain reads EAGVTQFPSHSVIEKGQTVTLRCDPISGHDNLYWYRRVMGKEIKFLLHFVKESKQDESGMPNNRFLAERTGGTYSTLKVQPAELEDSGVYFCASSRPKKGYRGVNTEAFFGQGTRLTVV.

This clonotype was seen at least ten times. The V and J genes are TRBV11-2 and TRBJ2-3, with D possibly TRBD1 on 5 matching bases. The CDR3 runs 18 residues. Germline CDR1 and CDR2: SGHAT and FQNNGV. Trimming shortened V by 4 bases and J by 0 bases, and 20 bases separated the two germline ends. This CDR3 reads CASSSGMATPRSTDTQYF. CDR3 bases: TGTGCCAGCAGCTCAGGGATGGCTACCCCTCGGAGCACAGATACGCAGTATTTT. Full variable domain (outside the CDR3, taken from reference TRBV11-2 and TRBJ2-3): EAGVAQSPRYKIIEKRQSVAFWCNPISGHATLYWYQQILGQGPKLLIQFQNNGVVDDSQLPKDRFSAERLKGVDSTLKIQPAKLEDSAVYLCASSSGMATPRSTDTQYFGPGTRLTVL.

This clonotype is deemed medium-sized. The chain joins TRBV28 to TRBJ1-5, with D perhaps matching TRBD1 (6 bases). CDR1 and CDR2 (germline): MDHEN, SYDVKM. The CDR3 runs to 13 residues. V lost 7 bases to trimming and J lost 7 bases, with 14 bases between them. The CDR3 region has the DNA TGTGCCAGCAAGGAGGGAGGGGGGCAGCCCCAGCATTTT. Translation: CASKEGGGQPQHF. Variable domain in full (rest from reference TRBV28 and TRBJ1-5): DVKVTQSSRYLVKRTGEKVFLECVQDMDHENMFWYRQDPGLGLRLIYFSYDVKMKEKGDIPEGYSVSREKKERFSLILESASTNQTSMYLCASKEGGGQPQHFGDGTRLSIL.

This clonotype was counted between two and nine times. J is TRBJ2-1 and V is TRBV7-9; the D gene is possibly TRBD2 (6 bases). Germline values: CDR1 SEHNR, CDR2 FQNEAQ (reference sequence). The CDR3 is made up of 13 amino acids. V was pared by 7 bases and J by 15 bases, with 22 bases between. CDR3 bases: TGTGCCAGCACCAAAGGAGGGACCCCGAACCGGTTCTTC. Its translation is CASTKGGTPNRFF.

This clonotype has a handful of counts. The V gene is TRBV28, the J gene TRBJ2-7; 11 bases agree with TRBD2. The CDR3 spans 18 residues. Per germline, CDR1 MDHEN and CDR2 SYDVKM. V trimming: 10 bases; J trimming: 0 bases; junction bases outside the gene matches: 17. The CDR3 coding sequence is TGTGCCACCCAGATACCCCTACTAGCGGGAGTGAGCTCCTACGAGCAGTACTTC. Its protein is CATQIPLLAGVSSYEQYF.

This clonotype has just a few counts. The V call is TRBV12-3 or TRBV12-4, the J call TRBJ1-1; possible D gene TRBD1, 5 bases. V was shortened by 4 bases and J by 4 bases, with 13 bases between the two germline ends. There are 14 residues in the CDR3. CDR3 sequence: CASSYVPGTTEAFF. The DNA for the CDR3 is TGTGCCAGCAGTTATGTCCCGGGGACCACTGAAGCTTTCTTT.

This clonotype was observed a few times. The chain is built from TRBV6-1 and TRBJ1-3; perhaps TRBD1 as D (6 bases). From germline, CDR1 is MNHNS and CDR2 SASEGT. The ends were cut back, 6 bases at V and 6 bases at J, with 18 bases in the middle. The CDR3 consists of 15 residues. The CDR3 coding sequence is TGTGCCAGCAGGGACAGTGTCAGCTTTGTAAACACCATATATTTT. Its translation: CASRDSVSFVNTIYF.

V gene TRBV6-6 combines with J gene TRBJ1-5; D unresolved. This CDR3 has 11 amino acids. Germline CDR1 and CDR2: MNHNY and SVGAGI (reference sequence). The ends were cut back, 2 bases at V and 5 bases at J, with 1 base in the middle. The CDR3 nucleotides are TGTGCCAGCAGTTACGATCAGCCCCAGCATTTT. Its protein product is CASSYDQPQHF.

Relative to its sample, this clonotype is medium-sized. The V gene is TRBV24-1, the J gene TRBJ2-3; a possible D gene is TRBD2 (5 bases). The CDR3 has 13 residues. Trimming removed 12 bases from V and 3 bases from J, with 15 bases in between. Per germline, CDR1 KGHDR and CDR2 SFDVKD. The CDR3 DNA reads as TGTGCCTCAGAGGGCGACCGGACAGATACGCAGTATTTT. Its translation is CASEGDRTDTQYF.

This clonotype was recorded a few times. The chain joins TRBV19 to TRBJ2-7; 10 nucleotides agree with TRBD2. This CDR3 has 15 amino acids. Per germline, CDR1 LNHDA and CDR2 SQIVND (reference sequence). J gave up 3 bases and V 4 bases, and 6 bases lay outside the gene matches. The CDR3 sequence is CASSSPGLAVYEQYF. As DNA, the CDR3 is TGTGCCAGTAGTAGCCCCGGACTAGCGGTCTACGAGCAGTACTTC.

By share, this clonotype ranks as medium-sized (0.01 to 0.1%). The chain combines TRBV19 with TRBJ1-2; the D is unclear. The germline V gene encodes CDR1 LNHDA and CDR2 SQIVND (reference sequence). The CDR3 has 12 amino acids. The germline V and J ends were trimmed by 1 base and 7 bases, with 7 bases remaining between them. The CDR3 bases are TGTGCCAGTAGTATAGCCCTTGGTGGCTACACCTTC. Its translation is CASSIALGGYTF.

This clonotype occurred a few times. The V and J genes are TRBV19 and TRBJ1-3, with a tentative D call TRBD1 (5 bases). V lost 5 bases and J lost 4, with 18 bases in between. The CDR3 runs to 16 residues. Germline-derived CDR1 and CDR2 are LNHDA and SQIVND (reference sequence). CDR3 loop: CASSFWGRGEGNTIYF. Here the CDR3 DNA reads TGTGCCAGTAGTTTTTGGGGACGGGGGGAAGGAAACACCATATATTTT.

The chain uses TRBV5-4 and TRBJ2-5; 8 positions match TRBD2. The germline gives CDR1 SGHNT, CDR2 YYREEE (reference sequence). The CDR3 covers 16 residues. V lost 0 bases, J lost 2 bases, and 6 bases stayed unmatched. The CDR3: CASSLAAASGQETQYF. CDR3 in DNA: TGTGCCAGCAGCTTGGCCGCAGCTAGCGGGCAAGAGACCCAGTACTTC.

Within the sample, this clonotype is medium-sized. The CDR3, as DNA: TGTGCCAGTAGTATCCGGCGGGACAGGGTTGGCACTGAAGCTTTCTTT. Residues: CASSIRRDRVGTEAFF. The chain has TRBV19 and TRBJ1-1, with 9 bases lining up with TRBD1. This CDR3 comprises 16 residues. Germline CDR1 LNHDA, CDR2 SQIVND (reference sequence). Trimming took 3 bases from V and 4 from J; bases not matched to a gene: 9. Based on the CDR3 plus reference TRBV19 and TRBJ1-1, the full variable domain is DGGITQSPKYLFRKEGQNVTLSCEQNLNHDAMYWYRQDPGQGLRLIYYSQIVNDFQKGDIAEGYSVSREKKESFPLTVTSAQKNPTAFYLCASSIRRDRVGTEAFFGQGTRLTVV.

This chain links TRBV20-1 with TRBJ1-5; D gene unclear. CDR1 and CDR2 (germline): DFQATT, SNEGSKA (reference sequence). This CDR3 spans 13 amino acids. Trimming left V 0 bases short and J 3 bases short, with 6 bases between. CDR3 nucleotide sequence: TGCAGTGCTAGAGATCAAAACAATCAGCCCCAGCATTTT. Translating gives CSARDQNNQPQHF.

Sample share makes this clonotype medium-sized. V usage is TRBV27 and J usage is TRBJ2-5; 7 bases are shared with TRBD1. The length of the CDR3 is 14 residues. V was clipped by 5 bases and J by 3 bases; unmatched bases: 6. Germline values: CDR1 MNHEY, CDR2 SMNVEV (reference sequence). CDR3 in DNA: TGTGCCAGCAGTCCGACGGACAGGAAAGAGACCCAGTACTTC. Translated: CASSPTDRKETQYF.

This clonotype was seen a handful of times. The chain recombines TRBV14 with TRBJ2-7; the D gene is possibly TRBD1 (6 bases). Germline V CDR1 and CDR2: SGHDN, FVKESK. This CDR3 spans 16 amino acids. V was pared by 8 bases and J by 3 bases, with 23 bases between. In DNA, the CDR3 is TGTGCCAGCGGCACCGGGACAAGTTTTTGGGACTACGAGCAGTACTTC. Translating it yields CASGTGTSFWDYEQYF.

V is TRBV18 and J is TRBJ1-5; 8 positions match TRBD1. The CDR3 has 16 amino acids. The J segment lost 1 base and the V segment lost 1 base, leaving 3 bases of the junction unmatched. Germline loops: CDR1 KGHSH, CDR2 LQKENI. As DNA, the CDR3 is TGTGCCAGCTCACCACGCCGGGACAGGAGCAATCAGCCCCAGCATTTT. Its protein product is CASSPRRDRSNQPQHF.

V is TRBV7-9 and J is TRBJ2-7; D gene unclear. Germline CDR1 reads SEHNR; CDR2 reads FQNEAQ (reference sequence). V lost 4 bases and J lost 3, with 13 bases in between. The CDR3 is made up of 14 amino acids. CDR3 nucleotide sequence: TGTGCCAGCAGCTCACTAATTGGTTACTACGAGCAGTACTTC. Amino acid sequence: CASSSLIGYYEQYF.

Of note for this clonotype: One base away lies a much larger clone, so this may be a sequencing read error. The chain combines TRBV6-5 with TRBJ2-1; D is unclear. Germline V gene data show CDR1 as MNHEY and CDR2 as SVGAGI. This CDR3 is built from 12 residues. CDR3: CAGSSPWDEQFF. CDR3 DNA: TGTGCCGGCAGTTCCCCTTGGGATGAGCAGTTCTTC.

This clonotype is medium-sized in the sample. The rearrangement joins TRBV6-2 or TRBV6-3 to TRBJ2-1, with 7 bases identical to TRBD1. The CDR3 loop spans 14 amino acids. Trimming removed 5 bases from V and 4 bases from J; junction bases left unmatched: 5. Per germline, CDR1 MNHEY and CDR2 SVGEGT. DNA for the CDR3: TGTGCCAGCAGTCCCTCGACAGGGTACAATGAGCAGTTCTTC. This encodes CASSPSTGYNEQFF.

In its sample, this clonotype is medium-sized. The chain recombines TRBV19 with TRBJ1-2; D unclear. The germline V gene encodes CDR1 LNHDA and CDR2 SQIVND (reference sequence). Trimming removed 6 bases from V and 4 bases from J, with 15 bases in between. CDR3 length equals 14 residues. CDR3 nucleotide sequence: TGTGCCAGTAGGACTCCAGTATCCGCCTATGGCTACACCTTC. Protein: CASRTPVSAYGYTF.

By share, this clonotype ranks as medium-sized. CDR3 sequence: CASSEQVYEQYF. Written as DNA, the CDR3 is TGTGCCAGCAGTGAGCAGGTTTACGAGCAGTACTTC. The rearrangement uses TRBV6-5 and TRBJ2-7; D call uncertain. CDR1 MNHEY and CDR2 SVGAGI come from the germline V gene. CDR3 length: 12 amino acids. Trimming took 5 bases from V and 4 from J, leaving 9 bases between them.